These 30 T cell receptor beta chains were sequenced from one sample in a study of T cells in women clearing cervical HPV infection (dated 2018 in TCRdb). Receptor amplification or capture employed the immunoSEQ multiplex PCR assay. Imported from immuneACCESS, the table was reduced by TCRdb to in-frame sequences with V and J called. These copies leave out some clones; in studies compared against another copy, an unresolved V gene accounts for under half, and the cause of the remainder is not known. This sample's table lists under 20,000 clones. Roughly a tenth of the sample comes from the top ten. The sample consisted of blood buffy coat. These receptor sequences come from a woman between 18 and 70 years old with a cervical HPV16 infection that either progressed to CIN3+ or cleared (not recorded which).

To note about this clone: The read falls 3 residues short of the CDR3 end, and the missing part is taken from the germline J gene. The genes are TRBV7-9 and TRBJ2-1; D ambiguous. Between the trimmed V and J ends, which lost 6 bases and 4 bases, there was a span of 7 bases. CDR3 size: 12 residues. Per the germline V gene, CDR1 is SEHNR and CDR2 is FQNEAQ (reference sequence). Partial CDR3 DNA: TGTGCCAGCAGGACTTCATACAATGAG. Amino acids: CASRTSYNE. The full CDR3 reads CASRTSYNEQFF.

This clone is classed as medium-sized (0.01 to 0.1%) by frequency. The read terminates 3 residues ahead of where the CDR3 ends, so the germline J gene completes it. V and J are TRBV6-4 and TRBJ1-4, with 7 bases identical to TRBD1. The CDR3 is 17 residues long. Germline V CDR1 and CDR2: MRHNA, SNTAGT. Germline trimming cut 2 bases from V and 4 bases from J; bases unmatched to any gene: 10. Partial CDR3 DNA: TGTGCCAGCAGTGACCGCGGGGGGGGACAGCTTAATGAAAAA. Its protein is CASSDRGGGQLNEK. The entire CDR3 protein reads CASSDRGGGQLNEKLFF.

On this clone: From the germline J gene comes the end of the CDR3, since the read stops 3 residues before it. The J gene is TRBJ1-3, the V gene TRBV25-1; 7 bases are shared with TRBD1. V trimming: 10 bases; J trimming: 4 bases; junction bases outside the gene matches: 16. The CDR3 totals 16 residues. The V gene's germline CDR1 is MGHDK and CDR2 SYGVNS. The CDR3: CATPTSRQGSGNTIYF. The part of the CDR3 DNA that was read is TGTGCCACCCCAACTTCTAGACAGGGTTCCGGAAACACC. Full variable domain (missing parts from reference TRBV25-1 and TRBJ1-3): EADIYQTPRYLVIGTGKKITLECSQTMGHDKMYWYQQDPGMELHLIHYSYGVNSTEKGDLSSESTVSRIRTEHFPLTLESARPSHTSQYLCATPTSRQGSGNTIYFGEGSWLTVV.

As concerns this clone: The read halts 3 residues ahead of the CDR3 end, with the missing end drawn from the germline J gene. The chain joins TRBV20-1 to TRBJ2-7; 7 positions match TRBD1. The V gene end was trimmed by 3 bases and the J gene end by 3 bases; junction bases not matched to a gene: 5. Germline values: CDR1 DFQATT, CDR2 SNEGSKA (reference sequence). The CDR3 is 13 residues long. The CDR3 sequence is CSAREQGHYEQYF. The CDR3 DNA, read in part, is TGCAGTGCTAGGGAACAGGGGCACTACGAG.

As for this clone: Read sequence stops 3 residues before the CDR3 end, and the germline J gene provides the missing end. This chain uses TRBV5-1 with TRBJ2-7; D unresolved. V lost 4 bases to trimming and J lost 5 bases, with 16 bases between them. The CDR3 covers 14 residues. Germline V gene sequence: CDR1 SGHRS, CDR2 YFSETQ. The DNA read from the CDR3 is TGCGCCAGCAGCCTAACGAACTATGCCAACGAG. The encoded protein is CASSLTNYANE. The entire CDR3 sequence reads CASSLTNYANEQYF. The full variable domain, rest sourced from reference TRBV5-1 and TRBJ2-7, is KAGVTQTPRYLIKTRGQQVTLSCSPISGHRSVSWYQQTPGQGLQFLFEYFSETQRNKGNFPGRFSGRQFSNSRSEMNVSTLELGDSALYLCASSLTNYANEQYFGPGTRLTVT.

About this clone: The read ends 3 residues early relative to the CDR3; the germline J gene fills the gap. V is TRBV7-8 and J is TRBJ1-3; D gene ambiguous. V lost 2 bases, J lost 6 bases, and 14 bases lay in between. The length of the CDR3 is 15 residues. In germline, CDR1 is SGHVS, CDR2 FQNEAQ. CDR3 DNA, as far as it was read: TGTGCCAGCAGCTTATCCGAGAGTAGCTCAAACACC. Translating gives CASSLSESSSNT. The full CDR3 reads CASSLSESSSNTIYF. Variable domain in full (rest from reference TRBV7-8 and TRBJ1-3): GAGVSQSPRYKVAKRGQDVALRCDPISGHVSLFWYQQALGQGPEFLTYFQNEAQLDKSGLPSDRFFAERPEGSVSTLKIQRTQQEDSAVYLCASSLSESSSNTIYFGEGSWLTVV.

About this clone itself: The observed sequence ends 3 residues before the CDR3 terminus, with the missing tail filled in from the germline J gene. The J gene is TRBJ2-1, the V gene TRBV12-3 or TRBV12-4; no firm D call. CDR3 length equals 16 residues. V was shortened by 4 bases and J by 0 bases, with 13 bases between the two germline ends. The CDR3 reads CASSSGPNRSYNEQFF. Incomplete CDR3 DNA: TGTGCCAGCAGTTCAGGTCCAAATCGCTCCTACAATGAG.

For this clone: The read terminates 3 residues ahead of where the CDR3 ends, so the germline J gene completes it. The chain is built from TRBV20-1 and TRBJ2-5; 10 positions match TRBD1. Germline assignment: CDR1 DFQATT and CDR2 SNEGSKA (reference sequence). This CDR3 has 15 residues. The trim removed 3 bases at V and 3 bases at J, leaving 7 bases unmatched. Partial CDR3 DNA: TGCAGTGCTAGTTATACCGGGACAGGGGAAGAGACC. Protein: CSASYTGTGEET. The full CDR3 is CSASYTGTGEETQYF.

As concerns this clone: The CDR3 is cut off 3 residues early in the read; its end comes from the germline J gene. V and J are TRBV23-1 and TRBJ2-7; TRBD2 matches 8 bases. TRBV23-1 is recorded as an ORF, its role being uncertain. The CDR3 consists of 17 residues. The ends lost 4 bases at V and 2 bases at J; junction bases unmatched: 13. CDR3 DNA (partial): TGCGCCAGCAGTCGCACTCCAAAGCGGGGGAGAACCTACGAG. Protein: CASSRTPKRGRTYE. The entire CDR3 sequence reads CASSRTPKRGRTYEQYF.

A word on this clone: The read terminates 3 residues ahead of where the CDR3 ends, so the germline J gene completes it. This chain connects TRBV11-2 to TRBJ2-2; 8 nucleotides line up with TRBD1. From germline, CDR1 is SGHAT and CDR2 FQNNGV. CDR3 length equals 15 residues. Trimming at V came to 3 bases and at J to 4 bases, leaving 4 bases not matched to a gene. CDR3 residues: CASSFGTGSTGELFF. CDR3 bases read: TGTGCCAGCAGCTTTGGGACAGGATCCACCGGGGAG. The full variable domain, completed using reference TRBV11-2 and TRBJ2-2, is EAGVAQSPRYKIIEKRQSVAFWCNPISGHATLYWYQQILGQGPKLLIQFQNNGVVDDSQLPKDRFSAERLKGVDSTLKIQPAKLEDSAVYLCASSFGTGSTGELFFGEGSRLTVL.

About this clone: Read data end 3 residues before the CDR3 end; the end is taken from the germline J gene. This chain links TRBV20-1 with TRBJ2-5, with no clear D. Trimming took off 6 bases at V and 2 bases at J, with 13 bases between the two ends. The CDR3 runs 13 residues. Germline assignment: CDR1 DFQATT and CDR2 SNEGSKA (reference sequence). This CDR3 is CSASKTQQETQYF. The covered CDR3 bases are TGCAGTGCCTCCAAGACTCAACAAGAGACC.

Concerning this clone: The read gets to within 3 residues of the CDR3 end, and the germline J gene fills in the rest. The chain recombines TRBV29-1 with TRBJ1-1; D call uncertain. Trimming took 7 bases from V and 5 from J, leaving 8 bases between them. The CDR3 length is 10 residues. CDR1 and CDR2 (germline): SQVTM, ANQGSEA. CDR3 sequence: CSARGTEAFF. The part of the CDR3 DNA that was read is TGCAGCGCCCGAGGTACTGAA.

Regarding this clone: With the read ending 3 residues before the CDR3 end, the germline J gene is used to fill in that end. The chain recombines TRBV20-1 with TRBJ2-2, with D tentatively TRBD2 (6 bases). The CDR3 sequence is 13 residues long. The germline V gene has CDR1 DFQATT and CDR2 SNEGSKA (reference sequence). Trimming pared 6 bases from V and 3 bases from J, leaving 11 bases between. The DNA read from the CDR3 is TGCAGTGCGCCGACTAGTCACACCGGGGAG. Protein: CSAPTSHTGE. The complete CDR3 protein is CSAPTSHTGELFF.

This clone registers medium-sized by frequency. Sequencing ends 3 residues short of the CDR3 end; the germline J gene provides the rest. This chain links TRBV5-6 with TRBJ1-1, with 9 bases lining up with TRBD1. The J segment lost 3 bases and the V segment lost 4 bases, leaving 4 bases of the junction unmatched. Germline loops: CDR1 SGHDT, CDR2 YYEEEE. The length of the CDR3 is 14 residues. The CDR3 bases that were read are TGTGCCAGCAGCGAGGACAGGGGATACACTGAA. Residues: CASSEDRGYTE. The CDR3 in full is CASSEDRGYTEAFF. Combining the CDR3 with reference TRBV5-6 and TRBJ1-1 gives the whole variable domain DAGVTQSPTHLIKTRGQQVTLRCSPKSGHDTVSWYQQALGQGPQFIFQYYEEEERQRGNFPDRFSGHQFPNYSSELNVNALLLGDSALYLCASSEDRGYTEAFFGQGTRLTVV.

As concerns this clone: The sequenced fragment ends 3 residues before the CDR3 boundary, so the rest is inferred from the germline J gene. The J gene is TRBJ1-6, the V gene TRBV28; the match to TRBD1 covers 8 bases. Germline lookup yields CDR1 MDHEN and CDR2 SYDVKM. CDR3 size: 15 residues. V was clipped by 4 bases and J by 8 bases; unmatched bases: 7. CDR3 bases read: TGTGCCAGCAGTTCACCACAGGGGGAACATTCACCC. Amino acids: CASSSPQGEHSP. The full CDR3 sequence reads CASSSPQGEHSPLHF.

With regard to this clone: The read ends 3 residues before the CDR3 terminus; that terminus is restored from the germline J gene. V usage is TRBV20-1 and J usage is TRBJ1-2; TRBD1 aligns across 11 bases. Trimming cost V 1 base and J 6 bases; bases outside gene matches: 13. The CDR3 length is 17 residues. Germline V gives CDR1 DFQATT, CDR2 SNEGSKA (reference sequence). The CDR3 region is CSARGITGTGGAHGYTF. The CDR3 DNA, read in part, is TGCAGTGCTAGAGGAATTACCGGGACAGGGGGTGCGCATGGC.

The CDR3 loop is CASSRGGGGTYEQYF. The part of the CDR3 DNA that was read is TGTGCCAGCAGCAGGGGGGGCGGGGGGACCTACGAG. The chain combines TRBV11-2 with TRBJ2-7; 8 bases line up with TRBD2. The read ends 3 residues early relative to the CDR3; the germline J gene fills the gap. V lost 5 bases, J lost 2 bases, and 8 bases stayed unmatched. This CDR3 region has 15 residues. Germline V gene lookup returns CDR1 SGHAT and CDR2 FQNNGV.

About this clone: The missing CDR3 end, 3 residues past where the read stops, is filled in from the germline J gene. The genes are TRBV20-1 and TRBJ1-2; D is undetermined. Trimming removed 1 base from V and 5 bases from J, with 17 bases in between. The CDR3 has 15 residues. The germline gives CDR1 DFQATT, CDR2 SNEGSKA (reference sequence). The CDR3 DNA, read in part, is TGCAGTGCTAGAGGGCAGGATCCTTCTGCTTATGGC. It encodes CSARGQDPSAYG. The CDR3 in its entirety is CSARGQDPSAYGYTF.

Worth noting for this clone: The missing CDR3 end, 3 residues past where the read stops, is filled in from the germline J gene. The chain carries TRBV7-9 and TRBJ2-7; D might be TRBD1 (5 bases). CDR1 and CDR2 from the germline V gene are SEHNR and FQNEAQ (reference sequence). V shed 6 bases and J shed 3 bases, with 15 bases lying between them. The CDR3 sequence is 14 residues long. The part of the CDR3 DNA that was read is TGTGCCAGCAGAGTGGACACTACCGACTACGAG. Residues: CASRVDTTDYE. The whole CDR3 reads CASRVDTTDYEQYF.

In the case of this clone: The read finishes 3 residues shy of the CDR3 end, and the germline J gene is used to complete it. The genes are TRBV2 and TRBJ1-5, with 8 bases lining up with TRBD1. The V and J ends lost 7 bases and 6 bases, in that order; junction bases with no gene match: 11. Germline lookup yields CDR1 SNHLY and CDR2 FYNNEI. This CDR3 comprises 15 residues. Incomplete CDR3 DNA: TGTGCCAGCACGGTCGGACAGGGTACGGCTCAGCCC. It specifies CASTVGQGTAQP. From start to end, the CDR3 is CASTVGQGTAQPQHF.

To note about this clone: The observed sequence ends 3 residues before the CDR3 terminus, with the missing tail filled in from the germline J gene. This chain connects TRBV19 to TRBJ2-1; D is undetermined. Trimming pared 3 bases from V and 6 bases from J, leaving 12 bases between. The CDR3 covers 14 residues. Germline V gene sequence: CDR1 LNHDA, CDR2 SQIVND (reference sequence). The CDR3 loop reads CASSMTAATNEQFF. Partial CDR3 DNA: TGTGCCAGTAGTATGACGGCGGCAACCAATGAG.

For this clone: The read gets to within 3 residues of the CDR3 end, and the germline J gene fills in the rest. The rearrangement uses TRBV7-9 and TRBJ2-1; no firm D call. This CDR3 is built from 13 residues. Looked up from germline, CDR1 is SEHNR and CDR2 is FQNEAQ (reference sequence). Between the trimmed V and J ends, which lost 3 bases and 6 bases, there was a span of 9 bases. CDR3 bases read: TGTGCCAGCAGCTTCCGCGGAAGCAATGAG. It codes for CASSFRGSNE. The CDR3, in full, reads CASSFRGSNEQFF. The full variable domain, completed using reference TRBV7-9 and TRBJ2-1, is DTGVSQNPRHKITKRGQNVTFRCDPISEHNRLYWYRQTLGQGPEFLTYFQNEAQLEKSRLLSDRFSAERPKGSFSTLEIQRTEQGDSAMYLCASSFRGSNEQFFGPGTRLTVL.

About this clone itself: The CDR3 extends 3 residues past the end of the read, so its final part is completed from the germline J gene. The gene calls are TRBV5-8 and TRBJ1-2, with TRBD1 identical over 9 bases. CDR3 length equals 15 residues. Looked up from germline, CDR1 is SGHTS and CDR2 is YDEGEE. The V and J ends lost 5 bases and 1 base, in that order; junction bases with no gene match: 6. The CDR3 loop reads CASSLQGALNYGYTF. CDR3 bases read: TGTGCCAGCAGTCTACAGGGGGCGCTTAACTATGGC.

Incomplete CDR3 DNA: TGCGCCAGCAGCTTGGAGGTAGGGGGCCCTGATGGC. Its protein is CASSLEVGGPDG. The complete CDR3 protein is CASSLEVGGPDGYTF. This chain connects TRBV5-1 to TRBJ1-2; TRBD1 aligns across 7 bases. The DNA ends 3 residues before the CDR3 does, and the rest of the CDR3 is filled in from the germline J gene. The CDR3 has 15 residues. The germline CDR1 and CDR2 sequences are SGHRS and YFSETQ. V lost 0 bases, J lost 6 bases, and 8 bases stayed unmatched.

Remarks on this clone: The CDR3 goes on 3 residues after the read ends, and that part is filled in from the germline J gene. V gene TRBV5-1 combines with J gene TRBJ2-1; the match to TRBD1 covers 7 bases. This CDR3 is 14 amino acids long. V gave up 4 bases and J gave up 9 bases; unmatched junction bases: 10. Germline lookup yields CDR1 SGHRS and CDR2 YFSETQ. The CDR3 sequence is CASSANTDRSEQFF. The DNA read from the CDR3 is TGCGCCAGCAGCGCCAATACGGACAGGTCTGAG.

By frequency, this clone registers medium-sized. The DNA ends 3 residues before the CDR3 does, and the rest of the CDR3 is filled in from the germline J gene. This chain connects TRBV7-9 to TRBJ1-1, with 12 nucleotides matching TRBD1. The CDR3 sequence is 13 residues long. CDR1 SEHNR and CDR2 FQNEAQ come from the germline V gene (reference sequence). The sequenced CDR3 bases are TGTGCCAGCAGCTTTGGGACAGGGGGCATG. Translated: CASSFGTGGM. The full CDR3 is CASSFGTGGMAFF.

This clone is called large based on its frequency. The read terminates 3 residues ahead of where the CDR3 ends, so the germline J gene completes it. J is TRBJ2-2 and V is TRBV20-1, with D perhaps matching TRBD2 (5 bases). Germline V gene lookup returns CDR1 DFQATT and CDR2 SNEGSKA (reference sequence). Trimming removed 3 bases at V and 7 bases at J, with 21 bases between. The CDR3 spans 16 residues. This CDR3 reads CSARISTSLGLGELFF. The sequenced part of the CDR3 DNA is TGCAGTGCTAGGATTTCTACTAGTTTGGGTCTCGGGGAG.

For this clone: The DNA ends 3 residues before the CDR3 does, and the rest of the CDR3 is filled in from the germline J gene. This sequence joins TRBV2 and TRBJ1-2; 7 bases line up with TRBD1. Germline V gene sequence: CDR1 SNHLY, CDR2 FYNNEI. CDR3 length equals 14 residues. The sequenced part of the CDR3 DNA is TGTGCCAGCAGTGACCAGGGGGTCTATGGGGGC. This encodes CASSDQGVYGG. The complete CDR3 sequence is CASSDQGVYGGYTF.

A note on this clone: Coverage ceases 3 residues before the CDR3 finishes, and the germline J gene fills in the end. The chain couples TRBV12-3 or TRBV12-4 to TRBJ2-7; D not certain. The CDR3 totals 14 residues. V dropped 4 bases and J dropped 6 bases, with 16 bases sitting between them. The part of the CDR3 DNA that was read is TGTGCCAGCAGTTCTCGAGAATCCGCGTTCGAG. Its protein product is CASSSRESAFE. The CDR3, in full, reads CASSSRESAFEQYF.

Of note for this clone: The CDR3 is cut off 3 residues early in the read; its end comes from the germline J gene. The genes are TRBV30 and TRBJ1-5; D is uncertain. V was shortened by 0 bases and J by 5 bases, with 11 bases between the two germline ends. This CDR3 comprises 14 residues. CDR1 is GTSNPN and CDR2 is SVGIG in the germline V gene (reference sequence). The sequenced CDR3 bases are TGTGCCTGGAGTGTCGGCAGGCCCTATCAGCCC. This codes for CAWSVGRPYQP. The entire CDR3 protein is CAWSVGRPYQPQHF.